This TCR beta chain is from a study of blood T cells in healthy people across ages (dated by TCRdb to between 2015 and 2017). For context, the study as a whole: In model experiments, roughly one uniquely barcoded TCR beta cDNA molecule per two T cells was captured by template switching. To track age-related changes in TCR beta repertoire diversity, the study relied on deep sequencing normalized with unique cDNA molecular identifiers. Four age groups were formed from the donors: young (average about 16 years), middle-aged (approximately 42), aged (approximately 60) and long-lived (approximately 78). To avoid experimental bias, donors of different ages were randomly spread across the sequencing lanes. The study analyzed two additional independent replicas of 1 million unique cDNA reads from the same blood draw for two donors, one aged 18 to 29 and one aged 80 or older. Results and caveats for the whole study, not just this receptor: Because the CMV infection status of the donors was unknown, age-related changes in expanded clonotypes may potentially have been confounded. Estimates of total diversity based on one million sequenced T cells were regarded as lower bounds and as underestimates. Conclusive comparison of naive and antigen-experienced compartments was prevented by the profiling of bulk unsorted PBMCs. There was a strong correlation between observed TCR beta diversity and the percentage of naive T cells measured by flow cytometry. Compared with the aged group, more naive CD4+ T cells, fewer expanded clones and increased TCR diversity were shown by the long-lived group, suggesting age selection. Observed TCR beta diversity per million T cells fell roughly linearly with age, and a significant reduction was already apparent by age approximately 40.

Receptor amplification or capture employed 5' RACE. The instrument given in TCRdb is Illumina HiSeq 2500. A second PCR of roughly 7 to 11 cycles was performed with a sample-barcoded 5' primer and a J-beta primer mix. A unique molecular identifier was introduced onto each TCR beta cDNA molecule by a template-switch 5' adaptor carrying 12 random nucleotides. At least 3 million CDR3-containing paired-end reads were obtained from each sample. The Mint cDNA synthesis kit, primed by a TRBC-specific oligonucleotide, was used to synthesize first-strand cDNA from all RNA. Following uracil-DNA glycosylase treatment, a first 18-cycle PCR with universal primers M1SS and BC2_uni_R was performed on all cDNA. The published analysis was carried out like this. For normalization, 1 million high-quality reads, each with a distinct molecular identifier, were randomly selected from each sample. Reads sharing molecular identifiers were discarded rather than binned into consensus sequences. MiTCR, set to a Q25 quality threshold and the strictest error-elimination algorithm, was used for CDR3 identification, clonotype clustering and error correction. A nonparametric unseen species model using Euler transformation provided a lower-bound estimate of total TCR beta diversity. The raw public reads went through TCRdb reprocessing: fastp at Q25, MiXCR clone calling, in-frame beta chains kept. For every CDR3 protein sequence, its rows merge into one entry that carries the most common genes and DNA. TCRdb, not the original authors, processed these V and J calls. Recorded for this sample are 1.5 million to 2 million distinct CDR3 sequences; just under 50% of them occurred a single time. Approximately 2.1% of the sample is held by the ten biggest clonotypes.

For CDR1 and CDR2, the germline V gene lists MDHEN and SYDVKM. Counted from cysteine to phenylalanine, this CDR3 has 15 amino acids. Only the CDR3 DNA stays, 45 bases, in frame from base 1. As concerns this clonotype: This clone's antigen is unknown. No base quality information exists; no much larger clone differs at one position.

Systemically healthy Caucasian individuals from Russia, some 36 in total and aged about 6 to 95 years, were included as donors. About 9.6 milliliters of peripheral blood were collected from each donor into EDTA-treated Vacutainer tubes. Ficoll-Paque density-gradient centrifugation was used to isolate PBMCs, with at least 7 million per sample. Total RNA was extracted from PBMCs with Trizol reagent, with at least 6 micrograms obtained per sample. For every donor, flow cytometry on a PBMC aliquot measured the percentage of naive CD45RAhigh/CD27high T cells. The clonotype comes from a woman between 40 and 50 years old in good health. Recombination linked TRBV28 to TRBJ2-5; perhaps TRBD1 is the D gene, with 5 bases matching. The last part of the DNA fits TRBJ2-7 better; the J call may be wrong. The sample comprised blood. The nucleotides read TGTGCCAGCAGTGACATCAGGGATACAGTTTACGAGCAGTACTTC. This yields the protein CASSDIRDTVYEQYF.